Listed below are T cell receptor beta chains from one sample, sequenced in a study of T cells after yellow fever vaccination. TCRdb fed the 5' RACE reads into MiXCR, producing one record per CDR3 protein. The sample lists 400,000 or so distinct CDR3 sequences, approximately 6% occurring once. This specimen was PBMCs, taken 5 days after the yellow fever booster vaccination. The receptors stem from a man aged 25 to 40 who received the YFV17D yellow fever vaccine. Each CDR3 is given with its conserved first and last residue. The order of the fields is V gene, D gene, clone size, J gene, CDR3 DNA, CDR3 protein. The D gene is left open where the match is weak. Expanded clones get a size class; other rows say once, few or many, or leave the size out.

TRBV4-3	TRBD2	few	TRBJ2-5	TGCGCCAGCAGCCTCGCACTAGCGGGGTACCAAGAGACCCAGTACTTC	CASSLALAGYQETQYF
TRBV28	.	.	TRBJ2-2	TGTGCCAGCAGTTTGATGATGGGGATAGGCCGCGGGGAGCTGTTTTTT	CASSLMMGIGRGELFF
TRBV11-2	.	.	TRBJ2-1	TGTGCCGGATCCAGGGAGCGGAGCCCCTACAATGAGCAGTTCTTC	CAGSRERSPYNEQFF
TRBV15	.	.	TRBJ2-1	TGTGCCACCAGCAGAGACCGGGGCAGGGAGGCCAATGAGCAGTTCTTC	CATSRDRGREANEQFF
TRBV10-3	TRBD1	few	TRBJ1-2	TGTGCCATCAGTCTAGGGACAGGGGCTAACTATGGCTACACCTTC	CAISLGTGANYGYTF
TRBV10-3	.	many	TRBJ2-3	TGTGCCATCAGTGCTAACCTACGGAGTAGCACAGATACGCAGTATTTT	CAISANLRSSTDTQYF
TRBV5-6	.	.	TRBJ2-4	TGTGCCAGCAGCTCCGGTCGGGTTCAGTACTTC	CASSSGRVQYF
TRBV5-4	.	.	TRBJ2-5	TGTGCCAGCAGCTGGGGCGCCGAGACCCAGTACTTC	CASSWGAETQYF
TRBV20-1	TRBD1	.	TRBJ2-7	TGCAGTGCTAGAGACCGCGACAGGGGGATCTACGAGCAGTACTTC	CSARDRDRGIYEQYF
TRBV9	.	many	TRBJ2-7	TGTGCCAGCACCGGAAAGGACGGCTCCTACGAGCAGTACTTC	CASTGKDGSYEQYF
TRBV12-3/TRBV12-4	.	few	TRBJ2-7	TGTGCCAGCAGTTTTTCACCGGCGGTCGTCTACGAGCAGTACTTC	CASSFSPAVVYEQYF
TRBV5-5	TRBD1	many	TRBJ1-4	TGTGCCAGCAGCTTGCGGGGACAGGGAGGGGAAAAACTGTTTTTT	CASSLRGQGGEKLFF
TRBV3-1	.	many	TRBJ2-2	TGTGCCAGCAGCCAAAACCAGAACACCGGGGAGCTGTTTTTT	CASSQNQNTGELFF
TRBV7-8	.	few	TRBJ1-5	TGTGCCAGCAGCTTGACAGGAGCCAGCAATCAGCCCCAGCATTTT	CASSLTGASNQPQHF
TRBV20-1	.	.	TRBJ2-2	TGCAGTGCTATACTAGTAAACACCGGGGAGCTGTTTTTT	CSAILVNTGELFF
TRBV10-3	.	few	TRBJ2-7	TGTGCCATCAGTGAGTCGAGCAGGGGACATGGGTACGAGCAGTACTTC	CAISESSRGHGYEQYF
TRBV13	.	.	TRBJ2-6	TGTTCCTTGCCGGGCCGCGGCTCTGGGGCCAACGTCCTGACTTTC	CSLPGRGSGANVLTF
TRBV12-3/TRBV12-4	.	.	TRBJ1-5	TGTGCCAGCAGTTCACACTTGGGTGGCAATCAGCCCCAGCATTTT	CASSSHLGGNQPQHF
TRBV25-1	.	many	TRBJ2-1	TGTGCCAGCAGTGACCTTAGCGCGAAATCATACAATGAGCAGTTCTTC	CASSDLSAKSYNEQFF
TRBV5-6	.	many	TRBJ1-1	TGTGCCAGCAGCTTGCCAGGGCTTAGTGAAGCTTTCTTT	CASSLPGLSEAFF
TRBV6-1	.	many	TRBJ1-1	TGTGCCAGCACCCTAGTGGGGGGGGACACTGAAGCTTTCTTT	CASTLVGGDTEAFF
TRBV19	TRBD2	.	TRBJ2-7	TGTGCCAGTAACCCCCCGCCCAGCGGGAGGGCATACGAGCAGTACTTC	CASNPPPSGRAYEQYF
TRBV11-2	.	few	TRBJ2-4	TGTGCCAGCAGGGGGCTAATAGCCAAAAACATTCAGTACTTC	CASRGLIAKNIQYF
TRBV28	.	many	TRBJ2-5	TGTGCCAGCAGTTTAGGGAGAGGGTTTGAGACCCAGTACTTC	CASSLGRGFETQYF
TRBV19	.	many	TRBJ2-7	.	CASHSGQAGAYEQYF
TRBV20-1	.	few	TRBJ1-1	TGCAGTGCAACAGGAATTACCAACACTGAAGCTTTCTTT	CSATGITNTEAFF
TRBV20-1	.	many	TRBJ2-2	TGCAGTGCCCACGGTAGGGCTGGCGCGAACACCGGGGAGCTGTTTTTT	CSAHGRAGANTGELFF
TRBV12-5	.	.	TRBJ2-5	TGTGCTAGTGGACCCACCGTTGAGACCCAGTACTTC	CASGPTVETQYF
TRBV7-2	TRBD2	few	TRBJ2-1	TGTGCCAGCAGCCCACTTAGCGGGAGGATCGATGAGCAGTTCTTC	CASSPLSGRIDEQFF
TRBV7-2	.	many	TRBJ2-1	TGTGCCAGCAGCTTAGCGGGGAAAGTCCGGCAGTTCTTC	CASSLAGKVRQFF
TRBV5-1	.	few	TRBJ2-7	TGCGCCAGCAGCTCGGGCCCCAGCTCCTACGAGCAGTACTTC	CASSSGPSSYEQYF
TRBV7-8	TRBD1	few	TRBJ2-5	TGTGCCAGCAGCGCTTCTCGAGTCGGGACAGGGCGTTCGGAGACCCAGTACTTC	CASSASRVGTGRSETQYF
TRBV7-2	TRBD2	.	TRBJ2-5	TGTGCCAGCAGTACCTTTGCGGGAGGGCCGAAGACCCAGTACTTC	CASSTFAGGPKTQYF
TRBV6-5	.	many	TRBJ2-1	TGTGCCAGCAGGAACTATTTCAGTGAGCAGTTCTTC	CASRNYFSEQFF
TRBV20-1	.	few	TRBJ2-7	TGCAGTGCATCCGACGTCGGCGCGTACTACGAGCAGTACTTC	CSASDVGAYYEQYF
TRBV20-1	TRBD2	.	TRBJ2-1	TGCAGTGCCGGCAGGGGGCTAGCGGGAGGCAATGAGCAGTTCTTC	CSAGRGLAGGNEQFF
TRBV6-5	TRBD2	many	TRBJ2-5	TGTGCCAGCAGCTACTTTGGGACTAGCGAGGAGACCCAGTACTTC	CASSYFGTSEETQYF
TRBV7-9	.	few	TRBJ2-3	TGTGCCAGCAGCCTCGGACAGGGAGGGCCAGATACGCAGTATTTT	CASSLGQGGPDTQYF
TRBV7-8	.	once	TRBJ2-7	TGTGCCAGCAGCCTACGGGGGGCAGAAGGCGAGCAGTACTTC	CASSLRGAEGEQYF
TRBV11-2	TRBD2	.	TRBJ2-5	TGTGCCAGCAGCTCGGGGACTAGCGGGATTGGTTGGACCCAGTACTTC	CASSSGTSGIGWTQYF